This T cell receptor (beta chain) is drawn from a study of blood T cell repertoires in COVID-19. On the study more broadly: The origin of the acute and convalescent COVID-19 samples was the United States, Italy and Spain.

In the study's own analysis: Scientists estimated how many nucleated cells there were by amplifying reference gene primers. This table comes from immunoSEQ multiplex PCR, and its TCRdb copy is limited to in-frame clones, with some not included. Clonal size and the V and J genes are those of that table, whereas D and trimming came from the DNA. The repertoire includes 140,000 or so clones, around 84% of them detected once, and roughly 10% sits in the top ten. Only one count was recorded for this clone. The sequenced material came from peripheral blood. This sequence originates from a man aged 55-75 years with active or convalescent COVID-19.

The CDR3 here is CASSLAIGGDYGYTF. The CDR3 DNA reads TGTGCCAGCAGCTTAGCAATAGGGGGCGACTATGGCTACACCTTC. The gene calls are TRBV7-2 and TRBJ1-2; 7 nucleotides agree with TRBD1. Trimming took 0 bases from V and 3 from J; bases not matched to a gene: 4. CDR1 SGHTA and CDR2 FQGNSA come from the germline V gene. This CDR3 is 15 amino acids long.